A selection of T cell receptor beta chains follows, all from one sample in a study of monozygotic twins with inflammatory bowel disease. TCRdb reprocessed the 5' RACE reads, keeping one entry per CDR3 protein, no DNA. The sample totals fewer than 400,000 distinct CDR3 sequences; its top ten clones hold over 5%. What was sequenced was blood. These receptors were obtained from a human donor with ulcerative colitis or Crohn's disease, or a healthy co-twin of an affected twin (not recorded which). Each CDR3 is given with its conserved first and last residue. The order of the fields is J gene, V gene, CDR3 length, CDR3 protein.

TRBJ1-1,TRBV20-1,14,CSARPPGLLDEAFF
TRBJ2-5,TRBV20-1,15,CSAPNQGVATGTQYF
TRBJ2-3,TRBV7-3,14,CASSRTLTEDTQYF
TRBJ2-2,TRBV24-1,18,CATSDRGQLLANTGELFF
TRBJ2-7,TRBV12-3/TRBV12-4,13,CASRSTGFHEQYF
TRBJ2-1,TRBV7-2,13,CASSLAWTTEQFF
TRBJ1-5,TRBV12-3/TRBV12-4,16,CASIGGGLSGGQPQHF
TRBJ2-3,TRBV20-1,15,CSAAGTSGVADTQYF
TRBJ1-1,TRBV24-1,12,CATSAEVGEAFF
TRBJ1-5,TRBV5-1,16,CASSLGAGGSNQPQHF
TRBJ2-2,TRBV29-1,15,CSVGRGQGYTGELFF
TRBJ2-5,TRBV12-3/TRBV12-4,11,CASTMGETQYF
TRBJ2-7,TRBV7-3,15,CASSLTADGYTEQYF